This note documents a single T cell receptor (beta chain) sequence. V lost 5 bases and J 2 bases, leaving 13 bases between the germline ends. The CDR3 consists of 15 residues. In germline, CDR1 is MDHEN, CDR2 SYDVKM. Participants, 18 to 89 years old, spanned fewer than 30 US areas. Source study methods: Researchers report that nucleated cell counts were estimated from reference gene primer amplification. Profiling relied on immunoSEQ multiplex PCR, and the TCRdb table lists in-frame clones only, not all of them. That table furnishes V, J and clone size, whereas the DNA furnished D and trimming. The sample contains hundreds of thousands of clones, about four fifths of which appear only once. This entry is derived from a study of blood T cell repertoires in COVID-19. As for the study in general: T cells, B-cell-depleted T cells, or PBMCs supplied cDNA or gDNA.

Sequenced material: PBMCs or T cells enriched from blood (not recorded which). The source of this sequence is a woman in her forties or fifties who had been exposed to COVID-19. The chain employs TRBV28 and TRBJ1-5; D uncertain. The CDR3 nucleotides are TGTGCCAGCAGTCCCACCTGGCCTGGCAATCAGCCCCAGCATTTT. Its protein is CASSPTWPGNQPQHF.